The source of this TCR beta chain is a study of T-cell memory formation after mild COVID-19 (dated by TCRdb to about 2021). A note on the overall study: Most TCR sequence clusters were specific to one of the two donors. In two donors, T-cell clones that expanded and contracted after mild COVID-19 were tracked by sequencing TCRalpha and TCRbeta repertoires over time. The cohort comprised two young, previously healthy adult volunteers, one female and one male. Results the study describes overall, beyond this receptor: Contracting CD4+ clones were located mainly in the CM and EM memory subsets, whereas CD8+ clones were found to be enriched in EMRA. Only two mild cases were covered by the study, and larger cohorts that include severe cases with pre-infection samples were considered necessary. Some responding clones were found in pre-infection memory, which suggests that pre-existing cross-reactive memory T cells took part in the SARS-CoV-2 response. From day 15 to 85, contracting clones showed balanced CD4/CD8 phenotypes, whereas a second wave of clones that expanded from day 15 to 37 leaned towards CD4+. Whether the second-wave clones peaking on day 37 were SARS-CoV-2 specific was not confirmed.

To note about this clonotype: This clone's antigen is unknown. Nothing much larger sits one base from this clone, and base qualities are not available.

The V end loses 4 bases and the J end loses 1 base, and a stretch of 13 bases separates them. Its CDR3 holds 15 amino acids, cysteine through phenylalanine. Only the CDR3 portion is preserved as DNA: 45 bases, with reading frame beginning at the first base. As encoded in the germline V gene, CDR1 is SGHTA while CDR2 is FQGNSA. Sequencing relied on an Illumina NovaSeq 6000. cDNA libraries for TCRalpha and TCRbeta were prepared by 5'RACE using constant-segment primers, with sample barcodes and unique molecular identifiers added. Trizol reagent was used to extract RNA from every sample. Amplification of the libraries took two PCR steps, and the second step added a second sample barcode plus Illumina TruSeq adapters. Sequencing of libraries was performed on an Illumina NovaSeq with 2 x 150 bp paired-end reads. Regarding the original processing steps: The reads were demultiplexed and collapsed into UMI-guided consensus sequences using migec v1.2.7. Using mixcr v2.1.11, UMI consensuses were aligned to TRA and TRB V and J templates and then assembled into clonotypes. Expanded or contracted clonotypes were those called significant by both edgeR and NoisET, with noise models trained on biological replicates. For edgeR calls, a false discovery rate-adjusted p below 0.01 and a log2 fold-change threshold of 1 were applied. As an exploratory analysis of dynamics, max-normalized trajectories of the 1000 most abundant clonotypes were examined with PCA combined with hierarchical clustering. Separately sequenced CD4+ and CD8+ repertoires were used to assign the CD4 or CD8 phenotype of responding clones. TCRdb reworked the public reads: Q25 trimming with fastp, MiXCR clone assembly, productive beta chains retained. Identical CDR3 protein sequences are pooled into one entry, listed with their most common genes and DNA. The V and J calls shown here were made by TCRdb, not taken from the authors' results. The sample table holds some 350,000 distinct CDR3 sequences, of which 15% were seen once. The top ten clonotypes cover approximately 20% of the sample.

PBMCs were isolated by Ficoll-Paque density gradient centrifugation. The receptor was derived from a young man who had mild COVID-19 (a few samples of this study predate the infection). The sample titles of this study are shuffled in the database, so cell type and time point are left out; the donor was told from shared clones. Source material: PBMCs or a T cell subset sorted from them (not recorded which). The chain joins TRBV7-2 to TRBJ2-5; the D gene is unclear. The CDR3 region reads CASSSRYRAQETQYF. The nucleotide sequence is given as TGTGCCAGCAGCTCTCGTTATAGGGCCCAAGAGACCCAGTACTTC.